This TCR beta chain was found in a study of shared clonotypes between healthy human individuals. A 200 ng quantity of DNA, 25,000 to 30,000 T cell genomes, went into the sorted-subset replicate PCRs. The protocol was immunoSEQ multiplex PCR, while the TCRdb copy is restricted to in-frame clones and leaves out a portion. The repertoire holds over 2 million clones, with around 96% as singletons. Naive-designated CD8 cells lacked CD45RO, were positively enriched for CCR7, and omitted terminally differentiated effector memory CD45RA+ cells. This clonotype was obtained from a man younger than 35 in good health. What was sequenced was naive CD8+ T cells sorted from blood.

CDR3 DNA: TGTGCCAGCAGCTTAGGACTAGCTCTATCTAGCACAGATACGCAGTATTTT. Its translation: CASSLGLALSSTDTQYF. This chain links TRBV7-9 with TRBJ2-3, with TRBD2 matching 7 bases. Per the germline V gene, CDR1 is SEHNR and CDR2 is FQNEAQ (reference sequence). The trim removed 1 base at V and 0 bases at J, leaving 7 bases unmatched. CDR3 length: 17 amino acids.